Presented here are 10 T cell receptor beta chains from one specimen sequenced in a study of T cell repertoires in cytomegalovirus infection. TCRdb re-called the reads with MiXCR, one entry per CDR3 protein. Among a few hundred thousand distinct CDR3 sequences, about a quarter were seen once, and the ten largest hold less than 15%. Sequenced: PBMCs. Receptor source: a human donor in good health (CMV status not recorded). Some clones in this sample may be carry-over from other donors' samples.

The chain links TRBV7-8 to TRBJ2-3; possible D gene TRBD2, 5 bases. The CDR3 consists of 13 residues. Trimming pared 5 bases from V and 2 bases from J, leaving 8 bases between. Looked up from germline, CDR1 is SGHVS and CDR2 is FQNEAQ. The CDR3 region has the DNA TGTGCCAGCAGCGACTACAACACAGATACGCAGTATTTT. Translated, it gives CASSDYNTDTQYF.

This clonotype appeared many times. The J gene is TRBJ1-1, the V gene TRBV7-2; D possibly corresponds to TRBD1 (6 bases). The germline gives CDR1 SGHTA, CDR2 FQGNSA. V dropped 3 bases and J dropped 8 bases, with 13 bases sitting between them. The CDR3 is 13 residues long. DNA for the CDR3: TGTGCCAGCAGCTTCCACCGGGACAAAGAAGCTTTCTTT. Its translation is CASSFHRDKEAFF.

CDR3 coding DNA: TGTGCCAGCAGCCAAAGGTCTAGCTACGAGCAGTACGTC. Its translation is CASSQRSSYEQYV. This chain connects TRBV7-2 to TRBJ2-7; no firm D call. Germline assignment: CDR1 SGHTA and CDR2 FQGNSA. V lost 5 bases, J lost 3 bases, and 11 bases lay in between. The CDR3 extends over 13 amino acids.

This chain links TRBV28 with TRBJ1-2, with D uncertain. V gave up 5 bases and J gave up 3 bases, with 10 bases separating them. Germline V gene sequence: CDR1 MDHEN, CDR2 SYDVKM. The CDR3 has 13 residues. The CDR3 sequence: CASSPEEDYGYTF. The CDR3 nucleotides read TGTGCCAGCAGTCCCGAAGAGGACTATGGCTACACCTTC.

The chain carries TRBV5-4 and TRBJ2-7; D unresolved. V shed 3 bases and J shed 2 bases, with 12 bases lying between them. The CDR3 extends over 14 amino acids. Looked up from germline, CDR1 is SGHNT and CDR2 is YYREEE (reference sequence). The CDR3 DNA reads as TGTGCCAGCAGCTCAATTGGAGTCGCCTACGAGCAGTACGTC. Encoded protein: CASSSIGVAYEQYV.

The table lists this clonotype with many counts. For the CDR3, the DNA is TGTGCCAGCAGCTTAGGACGGGGTGGCTACACCTTC. Its protein is CASSLGRGGYTF. The chain is built from TRBV7-2 and TRBJ1-2; unclear D gene. This CDR3 is 12 amino acids long. Trimming removed 1 base at V and 7 bases at J, with 7 bases between. Germline lookup yields CDR1 SGHTA and CDR2 FQGNSA.

In this sample, this clonotype turned up many times. The chain joins TRBV15 to TRBJ2-3, with 15 bases matching TRBD2. CDR3 length: 20 amino acids. V lost 2 bases and J lost 2; bases outside the gene matches: 11. Germline CDR1 reads LNHNV; CDR2 reads YYDKDF (reference sequence). This chain's CDR3 is CATSRPRGLAGGGITDTQYF. CDR3 in DNA: TGTGCCACCAGCAGACCTCGGGGACTAGCGGGAGGTGGGATCACAGATACGCAGTATTTT.

This clonotype was observed a few times. The chain has TRBV7-2 and TRBJ2-1, with 10 bases that match TRBD2. The V gene's germline CDR1 is SGHTA and CDR2 FQGNSA. Unmatched junction bases numbered 6, after V lost 6 bases and J lost 4 bases. This CDR3 spans 15 amino acids. CDR3 loop: CASRRPSGGYNEQFF. The DNA for the CDR3 is TGTGCCAGCAGACGACCTAGCGGGGGATACAATGAGCAGTTCTTC.

The genes are TRBV7-9 and TRBJ2-5, with D tentatively TRBD2 (5 bases). CDR1 is SEHNR and CDR2 is FQNEAQ in the germline V gene (reference sequence). The germline V and J ends were trimmed by 1 base and 9 bases, with 15 bases remaining between them. This CDR3 has 14 residues. The CDR3 DNA sequence: TGTGCCAGCAGCTTAGGGCTAGAGGGAACCGCCCAGTACTTC. Protein product: CASSLGLEGTAQYF.

In this sample, this clonotype turned up many times. The J gene is TRBJ1-6, the V gene TRBV7-2; D is unresolved. Trimming left V 3 bases short and J 6 bases short, with 9 bases between. This CDR3 has 14 residues. Germline CDR1 reads SGHTA; CDR2 reads FQGNSA. The CDR3 region has the DNA TGTGCCAGCAGCTTTGTTAGGGTTAATTCACCCCTCCACTTT. Translating gives CASSFVRVNSPLHF. Supplemented by reference TRBV7-2 and TRBJ1-6, the full variable domain reads GAGVSQSPSNKVTEKGKDVELRCDPISGHTALYWYRQSLGQGLEFLIYFQGNSAPDKSGLPSDRFSAERTGGSVSTLTIQRTQQEDSAVYLCASSFVRVNSPLHFGNGTRLTVT.